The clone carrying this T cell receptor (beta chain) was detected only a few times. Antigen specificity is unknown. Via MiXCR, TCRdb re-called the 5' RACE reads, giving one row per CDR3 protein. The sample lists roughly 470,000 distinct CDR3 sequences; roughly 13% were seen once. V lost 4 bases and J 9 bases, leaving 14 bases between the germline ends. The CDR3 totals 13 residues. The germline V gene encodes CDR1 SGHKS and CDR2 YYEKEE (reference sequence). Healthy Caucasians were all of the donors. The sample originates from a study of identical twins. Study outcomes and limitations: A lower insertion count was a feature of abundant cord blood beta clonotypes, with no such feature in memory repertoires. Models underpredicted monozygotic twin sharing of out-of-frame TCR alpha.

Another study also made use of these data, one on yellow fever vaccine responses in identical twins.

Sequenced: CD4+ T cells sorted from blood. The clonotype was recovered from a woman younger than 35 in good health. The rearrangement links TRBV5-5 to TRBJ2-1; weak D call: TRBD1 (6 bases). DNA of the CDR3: TGTGCCAGCAGCCATCAGGGGCTCAGTGAGCAGTTCTTC. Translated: CASSHQGLSEQFF.